The TCR beta chain under discussion was sequenced for a study of T cells in tuberculosis. Study overall: IGRA-negative adolescents, IGRA-positive adolescents with latent tuberculosis and adults with active tuberculosis formed this South African cohort.

The protocol was immunoSEQ multiplex PCR, while the TCRdb copy is restricted to in-frame clones and leaves out a portion. The data contain tens of thousands of clones, roughly 82% of them seen just once; the ten biggest clones take up less than 5.5%. Time point here: new active TB diagnosis, blood taken before or within 7 days of starting treatment. Unsorted cryopreserved PBMC were sequenced, averaging approximately 100,000 T cells per clinical donor. Germline CDR1 and CDR2: MNHNS and SASEGT. The CDR3 loop spans 13 amino acids. V lost 1 base, J lost 5 bases, and 1 base stayed unmatched. This sequence was found in an adult with tuberculosis. This rearrangement joins TRBV6-1 to TRBJ1-1, with 7 nucleotides matching TRBD1. The sample here was PBMCs, taken at tuberculosis diagnosis. The CDR3 sequence is CASSEGQGTEAFF. The DNA of the CDR3 is TGTGCCAGCAGTGAAGGACAGGGAACTGAAGCTTTCTTT.